Presented here are 7 T cell receptor beta chains from one specimen sequenced in a study of cytomegalovirus exposure and HLA in healthy donors. The PCR had 60 Vbeta and 13 Jbeta primers. Assay used: immunoSEQ multiplex PCR; TCRdb lists only in-frame clones, some missing. The sample has 90,000 to 95,000 clones, over 70% seen once; the top ten hold about 1.2%. Specimen: PBMCs. The receptors were gathered from a girl aged 2-10 years in good health and CMV-seropositive.

The chain has TRBV30 and TRBJ2-7, with 8 bases that match TRBD2. CDR3 length equals 14 residues. Germline assignment: CDR1 GTSNPN and CDR2 SVGIG (reference sequence). Trimming cost V 1 base and J 4 bases; bases outside gene matches: 6. CDR3 in DNA: TGTGCCTGGAGTGGAGGGACTAGAGCTTACGAGCAGTACTTC. Protein: CAWSGGTRAYEQYF.

This chain connects TRBV5-6 to TRBJ2-5; tentatively, D is TRBD2 (6 bases). This CDR3 is 18 amino acids long. V shed 3 bases and J shed 0 bases, with 21 bases lying between them. Germline V gives CDR1 SGHDT, CDR2 YYEEEE. The CDR3 sequence: CASSYVWGEIRDQETQYF. CDR3 sequence (DNA): TGTGCCAGCAGCTATGTATGGGGGGAGATTCGGGACCAAGAGACCCAGTACTTC. The full variable domain, with the rest looked up from reference TRBV5-6 and TRBJ2-5, is DAGVTQSPTHLIKTRGQQVTLRCSPKSGHDTVSWYQQALGQGPQFIFQYYEEEERQRGNFPDRFSGHQFPNYSSELNVNALLLGDSALYLCASSYVWGEIRDQETQYFGPGTRLLVL.

Note on this clone: A junction boundary mismatches the germline segment, possibly from a read error. V usage is TRBV6-1 and J usage is TRBJ1-5; D remains unclear. This CDR3 has 13 amino acids. The germline CDR1 and CDR2 sequences are MNHNS and SASEGT. CDR3 bases: TGTGCCAGCATTGAAGGAGGTATACGGCCCCAGCATTTT. Translation: CASIEGGIRPQHF.

The CDR3 spells CASSPGTFATNEKLFF. In DNA form, the CDR3 reads TGCGCCAGCAGCCCCGGGACATTTGCAACTAATGAAAAACTGTTTTTT. The chain uses TRBV5-1 and TRBJ1-4, with D tentatively TRBD1 (6 bases). V lost 4 bases and J 0 bases, leaving 13 bases between the germline ends. Germline CDR1 reads SGHRS; CDR2 reads YFSETQ. The CDR3 length is 16 residues.

This chain joins TRBV30 and TRBJ1-2; TRBD1 agrees at 7 bases. The CDR3 runs 17 residues. Germline CDR1 is GTSNPN and CDR2 is SVGIG (reference sequence). Trimming removed 3 bases from V and 1 base from J; junction bases left unmatched: 14. The CDR3 region has the DNA TGTGCCTGGAGCTACCCACCGGGACAGACCCTTAACTATGGCTACACCTTC. This sequence encodes CAWSYPPGQTLNYGYTF.

A single count supports this clone. The chain combines TRBV30 with TRBJ1-1; maybe TRBD1 (5 bases). This CDR3 has 14 amino acids. V was clipped by 2 bases and J by 3 bases, with 13 bases between them. The V gene's germline CDR1 is GTSNPN and CDR2 SVGIG (reference sequence). The CDR3 bases are TGTGCCTGGAGTCTAAGGGGATTCGACACTGAAGCTTTCTTT. It yields the protein CAWSLRGFDTEAFF.

This clone was seen only once. The genes are TRBV13 and TRBJ2-3; tentative D call: TRBD1 (6 bases). Germline CDR1 PRHDT, CDR2 FYEKMQ (reference sequence). Trimming pared 6 bases from V and 5 bases from J, leaving 15 bases between. The CDR3 sequence is 14 residues long. The CDR3 DNA is TGTGCCAGCAGTGCTCCAGGGGATTTAGATACGCAGTATTTT. Residues: CASSAPGDLDTQYF. Combining the CDR3 with reference TRBV13 and TRBJ2-3 gives the whole variable domain AAGVIQSPRHLIKEKRETATLKCYPIPRHDTVYWYQQGPGQDPQFLISFYEKMQSDKGSIPDRFSAQQFSDYHSELNMSSLELGDSALYFCASSAPGDLDTQYFGPGTRLTVL.